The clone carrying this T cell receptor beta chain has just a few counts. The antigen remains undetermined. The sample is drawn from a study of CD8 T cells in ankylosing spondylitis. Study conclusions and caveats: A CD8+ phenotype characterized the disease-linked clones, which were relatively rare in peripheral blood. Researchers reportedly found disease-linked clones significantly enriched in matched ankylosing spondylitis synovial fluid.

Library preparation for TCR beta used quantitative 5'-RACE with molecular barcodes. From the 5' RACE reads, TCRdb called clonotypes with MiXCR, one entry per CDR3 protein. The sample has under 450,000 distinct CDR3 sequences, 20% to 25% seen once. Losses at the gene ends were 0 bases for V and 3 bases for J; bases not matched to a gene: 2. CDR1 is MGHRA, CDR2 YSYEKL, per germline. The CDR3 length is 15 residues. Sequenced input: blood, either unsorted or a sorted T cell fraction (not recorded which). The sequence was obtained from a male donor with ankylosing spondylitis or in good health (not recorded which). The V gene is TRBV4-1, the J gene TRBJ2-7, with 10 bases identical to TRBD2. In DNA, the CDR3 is TGCGCCAGCAGCCAAGAATGGACTAGCGGCTACGAGCAGTACTTC. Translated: CASSQEWTSGYEQYF.